This T cell receptor beta chain was identified during a study of T cell responses to AZD1222 COVID-19 vaccine. Study-level findings and limits: Two AZD1222 administrations were followed by greater Spike-specific TCR breadth and depth. Across the whole spike, CD4 TCRs peaked at regions 160-218 and 743-854. Repertoire sampling occurred only after the peak T cell response. It should be noted that donors were predominantly white British and more often female, and clonal diversity was possibly underestimated.

This CDR3 region has 15 residues. Trimming cost V 3 bases and J 0 bases, with 9 bases left between them. CDR1 is MNHNS, CDR2 SASEGT, per germline. A note on this clone: The antigen remains unidentified.

Data came from immunoSEQ multiplex PCR; TCRdb stores just in-frame clones and leaves some out. The sample contains 120,000 to 150,000 clones, about 91% of which appear only once. The sequencing here drew on peripheral blood, taken on day 0 of AZD1222 vaccination. The origin of this receptor is an adult in good health. This rearrangement joins TRBV6-1 to TRBJ1-5; D ambiguous. CDR3 DNA: TGTGCCAGCAGTGACGGGCCTTATAGCAATCAGCCCCAGCATTTT. Translation gives CASSDGPYSNQPQHF.